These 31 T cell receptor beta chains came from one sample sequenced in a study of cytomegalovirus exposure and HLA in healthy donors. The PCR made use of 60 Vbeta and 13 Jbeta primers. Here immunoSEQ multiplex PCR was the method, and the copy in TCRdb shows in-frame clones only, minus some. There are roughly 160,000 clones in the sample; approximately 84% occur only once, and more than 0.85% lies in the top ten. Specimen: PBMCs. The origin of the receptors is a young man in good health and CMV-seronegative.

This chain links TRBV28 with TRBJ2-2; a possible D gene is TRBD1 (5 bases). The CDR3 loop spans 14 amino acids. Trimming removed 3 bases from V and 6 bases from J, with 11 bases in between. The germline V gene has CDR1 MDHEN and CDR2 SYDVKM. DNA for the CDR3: TGTGCCAGCAGTTTTGCACAGGTAGCCGGGGAGCTGTTTTTT. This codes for CASSFAQVAGELFF.

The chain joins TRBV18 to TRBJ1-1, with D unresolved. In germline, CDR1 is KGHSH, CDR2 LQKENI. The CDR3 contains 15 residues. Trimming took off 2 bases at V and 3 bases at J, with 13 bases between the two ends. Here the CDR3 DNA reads TGTGCCAGCTCACCAAATTTTTTAACAGACACTGAAGCTTTCTTT. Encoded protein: CASSPNFLTDTEAFF.

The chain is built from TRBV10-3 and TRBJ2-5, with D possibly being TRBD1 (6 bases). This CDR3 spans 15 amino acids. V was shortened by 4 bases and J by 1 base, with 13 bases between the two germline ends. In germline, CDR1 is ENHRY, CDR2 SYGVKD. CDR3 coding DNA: TGTGCCATCAGTGTTTTACAGGGACGCCAAGAGACCCAGTACTTC. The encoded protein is CAISVLQGRQETQYF.

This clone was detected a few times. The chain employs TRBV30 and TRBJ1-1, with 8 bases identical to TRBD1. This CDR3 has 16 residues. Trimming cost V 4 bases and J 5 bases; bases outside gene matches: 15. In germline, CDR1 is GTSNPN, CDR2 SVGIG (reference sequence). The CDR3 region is CAWIGAGQGVGTEAFF. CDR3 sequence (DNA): TGTGCCTGGATTGGAGCAGGACAGGGAGTCGGGACTGAAGCTTTCTTT.

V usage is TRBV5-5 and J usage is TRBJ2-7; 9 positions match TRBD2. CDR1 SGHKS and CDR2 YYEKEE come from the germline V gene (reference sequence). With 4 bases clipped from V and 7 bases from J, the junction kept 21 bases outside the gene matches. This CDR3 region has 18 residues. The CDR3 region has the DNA TGTGCCAGCAGCCATGTAGGGCTAGCGGGATCGCGGCGGGGGGAGCAGTACTTC. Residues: CASSHVGLAGSRRGEQYF.

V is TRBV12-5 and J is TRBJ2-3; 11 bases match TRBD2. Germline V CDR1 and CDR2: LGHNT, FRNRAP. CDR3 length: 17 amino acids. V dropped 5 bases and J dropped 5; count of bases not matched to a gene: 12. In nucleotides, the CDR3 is TGTGCTAGTGGTGCTGAACTAGCGGGGGCCATGGGAGATACGCAGTATTTT. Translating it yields CASGAELAGAMGDTQYF.

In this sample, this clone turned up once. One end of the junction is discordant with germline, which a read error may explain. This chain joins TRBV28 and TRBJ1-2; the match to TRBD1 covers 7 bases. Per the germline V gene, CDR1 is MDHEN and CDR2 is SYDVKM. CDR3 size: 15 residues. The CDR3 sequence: CASSPFRQGNYGYAF. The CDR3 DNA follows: TGTGCCAGCAGCCCATTCCGACAGGGCAACTATGGCTACGCCTTC.

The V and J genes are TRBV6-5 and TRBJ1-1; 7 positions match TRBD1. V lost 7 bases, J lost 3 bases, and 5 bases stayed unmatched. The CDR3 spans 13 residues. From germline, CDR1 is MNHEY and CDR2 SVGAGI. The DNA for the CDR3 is TGTGCCAGCAAGCGTCAGGGGGACACTGAAGCTTTCTTT. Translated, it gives CASKRQGDTEAFF.

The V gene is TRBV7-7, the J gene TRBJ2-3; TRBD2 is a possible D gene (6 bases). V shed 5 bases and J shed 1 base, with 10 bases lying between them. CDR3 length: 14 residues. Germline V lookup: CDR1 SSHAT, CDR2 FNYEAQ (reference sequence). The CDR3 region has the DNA TGTGCCAGCAGCCGGGACTTCGGCACAGATACGCAGTATTTT. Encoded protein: CASSRDFGTDTQYF.

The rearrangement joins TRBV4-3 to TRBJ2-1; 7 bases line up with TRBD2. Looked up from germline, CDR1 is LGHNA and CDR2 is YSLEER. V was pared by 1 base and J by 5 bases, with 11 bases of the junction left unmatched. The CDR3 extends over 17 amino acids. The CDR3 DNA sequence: TGCGCCAGCAGCCAAGTTAGAACGGGAGGTAGGGACAATGAGCAGTTCTTC. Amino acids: CASSQVRTGGRDNEQFF.

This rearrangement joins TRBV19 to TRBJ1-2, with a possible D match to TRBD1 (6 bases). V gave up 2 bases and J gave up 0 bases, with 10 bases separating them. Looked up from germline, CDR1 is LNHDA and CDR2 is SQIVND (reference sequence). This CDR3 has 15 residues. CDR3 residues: CASSINRVSNYGYTF. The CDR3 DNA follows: TGTGCCAGTAGTATAAACAGGGTGTCTAACTATGGCTACACCTTC.

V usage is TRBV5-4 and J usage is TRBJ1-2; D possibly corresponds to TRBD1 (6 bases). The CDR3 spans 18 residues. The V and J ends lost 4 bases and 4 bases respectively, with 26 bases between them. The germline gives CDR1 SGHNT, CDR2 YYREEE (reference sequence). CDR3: CASSTKSTGHRSFYGYTF. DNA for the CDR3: TGTGCCAGCAGCACAAAATCTACGGGACACCGATCTTTCTATGGCTACACCTTC.

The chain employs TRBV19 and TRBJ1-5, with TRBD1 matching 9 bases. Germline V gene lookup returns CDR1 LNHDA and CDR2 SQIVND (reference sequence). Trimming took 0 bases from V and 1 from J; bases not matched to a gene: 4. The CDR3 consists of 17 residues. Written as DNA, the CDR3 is TGTGCCAGTAGTATAGAGCGAGGACAGGGGAGCAATCAGCCCCAGCATTTT. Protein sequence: CASSIERGQGSNQPQHF.

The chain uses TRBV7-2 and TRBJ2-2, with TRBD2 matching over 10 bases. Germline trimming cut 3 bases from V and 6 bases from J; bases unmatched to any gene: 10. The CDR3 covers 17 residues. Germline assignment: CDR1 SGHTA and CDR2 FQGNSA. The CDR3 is CASSFSSGSLVAGELFF. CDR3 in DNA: TGTGCCAGCAGCTTTTCTAGCGGGAGTTTAGTCGCCGGGGAGCTGTTTTTT.

In DNA, the CDR3 is TGTGCCAGCAGTTCTATTCAGGAGCGGGCGGGGAACTATGGCTACACCTTC. Protein sequence: CASSSIQERAGNYGYTF. The genes are TRBV28 and TRBJ1-2; no reliable D call. Germline CDR1 reads MDHEN; CDR2 reads SYDVKM. The CDR3 has 17 amino acids. V was cut by 4 bases and J by 2 bases, with 20 bases left in between.

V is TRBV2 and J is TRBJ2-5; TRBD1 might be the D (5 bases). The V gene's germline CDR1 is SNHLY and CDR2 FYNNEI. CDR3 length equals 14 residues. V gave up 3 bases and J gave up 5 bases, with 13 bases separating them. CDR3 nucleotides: TGTGCCAGCAGTGAGTTTAGGGGCAGCGAGACCCAGTACTTC. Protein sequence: CASSEFRGSETQYF.

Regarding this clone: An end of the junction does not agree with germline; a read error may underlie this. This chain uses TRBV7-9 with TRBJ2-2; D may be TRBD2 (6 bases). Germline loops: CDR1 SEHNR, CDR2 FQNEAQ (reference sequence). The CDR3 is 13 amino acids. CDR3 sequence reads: CASSFGASGGLFF. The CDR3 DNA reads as TGTGCCAGCAGCTTCGGGGCTTCCGGGGGGCTGTTTTTT. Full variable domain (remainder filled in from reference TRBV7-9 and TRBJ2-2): DTGVSQNPRHKITKRGQNVTFRCDPISEHNRLYWYRQTLGQGPEFLTYFQNEAQLEKSRLLSDRFSAERPKGSFSTLEIQRTEQGDSAMYLCASSFGASGGLFFGEGSRLTVL.

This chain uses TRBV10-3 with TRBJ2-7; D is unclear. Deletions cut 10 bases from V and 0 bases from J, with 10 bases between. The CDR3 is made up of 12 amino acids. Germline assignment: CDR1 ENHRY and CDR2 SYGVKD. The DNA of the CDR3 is TGTGCCACCTTCGACTCCTCCTACGAGCAGTACTTC. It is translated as CATFDSSYEQYF.

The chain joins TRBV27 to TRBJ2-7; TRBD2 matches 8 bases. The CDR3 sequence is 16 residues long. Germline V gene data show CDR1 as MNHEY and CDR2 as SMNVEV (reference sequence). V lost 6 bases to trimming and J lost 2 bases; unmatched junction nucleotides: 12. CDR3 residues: CASSALVAGTTYEQYF. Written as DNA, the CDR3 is TGTGCCAGCAGCGCCCTAGTAGCGGGGACTACCTACGAGCAGTACTTC.

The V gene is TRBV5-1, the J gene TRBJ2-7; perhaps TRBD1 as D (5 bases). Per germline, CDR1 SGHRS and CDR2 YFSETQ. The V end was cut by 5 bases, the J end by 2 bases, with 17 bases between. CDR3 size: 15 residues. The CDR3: CASRGSHRNTYEQYF. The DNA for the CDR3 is TGCGCCAGCAGAGGTAGTCACAGGAACACCTACGAGCAGTACTTC.

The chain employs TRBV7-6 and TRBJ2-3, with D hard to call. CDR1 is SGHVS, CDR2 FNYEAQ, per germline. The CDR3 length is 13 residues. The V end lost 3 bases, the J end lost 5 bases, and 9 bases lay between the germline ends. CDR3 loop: CASSFEPGDTQYF. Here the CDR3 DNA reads TGTGCCAGCAGCTTTGAACCGGGAGATACGCAGTATTTT. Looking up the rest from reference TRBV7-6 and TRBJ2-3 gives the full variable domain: GAGVSQSPRYKVTKRGQDVALRCDPISGHVSLYWYRQALGQGPEFLTYFNYEAQQDKSGLPNDRFSAERPEGSISTLTIQRTEQRDSAMYRCASSFEPGDTQYFGPGTRLTVL.

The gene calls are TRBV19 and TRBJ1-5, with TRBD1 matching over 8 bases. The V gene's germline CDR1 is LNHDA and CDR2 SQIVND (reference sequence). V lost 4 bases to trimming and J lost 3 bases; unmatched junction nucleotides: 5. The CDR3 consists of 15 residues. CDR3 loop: CASSTLDRDNQPQHF. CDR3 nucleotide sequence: TGTGCCAGTAGTACCCTGGACAGGGACAATCAGCCCCAGCATTTT. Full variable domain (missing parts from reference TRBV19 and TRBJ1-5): DGGITQSPKYLFRKEGQNVTLSCEQNLNHDAMYWYRQDPGQGLRLIYYSQIVNDFQKGDIAEGYSVSREKKESFPLTVTSAQKNPTAFYLCASSTLDRDNQPQHFGDGTRLSIL.

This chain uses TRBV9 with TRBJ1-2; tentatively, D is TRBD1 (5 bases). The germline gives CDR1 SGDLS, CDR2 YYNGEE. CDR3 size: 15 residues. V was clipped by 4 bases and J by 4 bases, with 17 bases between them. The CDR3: CASSSREGLVYGYTF. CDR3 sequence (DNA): TGTGCCAGCAGCTCCAGGGAAGGGCTGGTCTATGGCTACACCTTC.

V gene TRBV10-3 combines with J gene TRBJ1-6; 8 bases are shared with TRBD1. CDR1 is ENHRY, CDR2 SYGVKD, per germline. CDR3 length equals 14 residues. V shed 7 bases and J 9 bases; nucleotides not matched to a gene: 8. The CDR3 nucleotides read TGTGCCATCACCTTGGACAGGGAAGGTTCACCCCTCCACTTT. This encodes CAITLDREGSPLHF.

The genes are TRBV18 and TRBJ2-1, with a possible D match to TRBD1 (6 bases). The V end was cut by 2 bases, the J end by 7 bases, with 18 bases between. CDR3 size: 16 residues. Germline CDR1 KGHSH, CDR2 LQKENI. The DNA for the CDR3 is TGTGCCAGCTCACCAGTAGGGGGTTCCGTGGGTAATGAGCAGTTCTTC. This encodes CASSPVGGSVGNEQFF. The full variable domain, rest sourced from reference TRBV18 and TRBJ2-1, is NAGVMQNPRHLVRRRGQEARLRCSPMKGHSHVYWYRQLPEEGLKFMVYLQKENIIDESGMPKERFSAEFPKEGPSILRIQQVVRGDSAAYFCASSPVGGSVGNEQFFGPGTRLTVL.

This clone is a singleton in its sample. This chain's CDR3 is CATRLAGVYEQYF. The CDR3 coding sequence is TGTGCCACTCGACTAGCGGGAGTCTACGAGCAGTACTTC. V gene TRBV6-5 combines with J gene TRBJ2-5, with 12 bases lining up with TRBD2. The closer fit of TRBJ2-7 to the DNA end suggests the J call may be wrong. The CDR3 runs 13 residues. CDR1 is MNHEY and CDR2 is SVGAGI in the germline V gene.

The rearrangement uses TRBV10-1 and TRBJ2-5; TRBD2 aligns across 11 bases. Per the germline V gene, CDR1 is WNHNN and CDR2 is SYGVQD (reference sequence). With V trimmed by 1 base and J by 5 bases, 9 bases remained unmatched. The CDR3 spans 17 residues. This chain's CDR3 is CASSEWSSGGSPETQYF. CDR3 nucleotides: TGCGCCAGCAGTGAGTGGTCTAGCGGGGGGTCTCCGGAGACCCAGTACTTC.

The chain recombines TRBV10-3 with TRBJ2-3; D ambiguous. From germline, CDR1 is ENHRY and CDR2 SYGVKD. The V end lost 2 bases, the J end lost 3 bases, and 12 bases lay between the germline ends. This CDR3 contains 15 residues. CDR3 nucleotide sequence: TGTGCCATCAGTGAGGGCGGTGGTTCAACAGATACGCAGTATTTT. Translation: CAISEGGGSTDTQYF.

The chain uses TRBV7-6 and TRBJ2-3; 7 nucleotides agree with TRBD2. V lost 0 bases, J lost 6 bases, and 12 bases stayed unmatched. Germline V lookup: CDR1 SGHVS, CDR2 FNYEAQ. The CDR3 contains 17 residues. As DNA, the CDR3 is TGTGCCAGCAGCTTAGCGTCGGGAGGAACGGGGCGCGATACGCAGTATTTT. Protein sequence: CASSLASGGTGRDTQYF.

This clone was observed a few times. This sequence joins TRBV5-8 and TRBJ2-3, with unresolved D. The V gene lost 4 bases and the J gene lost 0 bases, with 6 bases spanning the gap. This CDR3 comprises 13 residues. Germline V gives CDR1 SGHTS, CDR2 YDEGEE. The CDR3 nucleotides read TGTGCCAGCAGCCCCCCTAGCACAGATACGCAGTATTTT. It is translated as CASSPPSTDTQYF.

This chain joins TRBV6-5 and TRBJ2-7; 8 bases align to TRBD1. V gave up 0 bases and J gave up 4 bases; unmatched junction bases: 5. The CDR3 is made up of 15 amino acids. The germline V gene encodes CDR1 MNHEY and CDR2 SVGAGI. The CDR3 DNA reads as TGTGCCAGCAGTTACTCGAGTGACAGGGGATACGAGCAGTACTTC. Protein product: CASSYSSDRGYEQYF.